Described below is a single TCR beta chain sequence and its context. CDR3 length: 13 residues. Deletions cut 5 bases from V and 6 bases from J, with 13 bases between. Germline-derived CDR1 and CDR2 are MGHRA and YSYEKL. Measured with immunoSEQ multiplex PCR; TCRdb has only the in-frame clones, and not every one. The table includes 250,000 to 350,000 clones, about 90% detected once. Participants came from some 23 US areas, aged roughly 18 to 89 years. The sample is drawn from a study of blood T cell repertoires in COVID-19. Specimen: PBMCs or T cells enriched from blood (not recorded which). The sequence was collected from a young woman with acute COVID-19. V usage is TRBV4-1 and J usage is TRBJ1-1; no clear D. The CDR3 DNA is TGCGCCAGCAGCTCCACCGGCGGAGCTGAAGCTTTCTTT. Protein product: CASSSTGGAEAFF.